The T cell receptor (beta chain) described here comes from a study of blood T cells in healthy people across ages. With 7 bases removed from V and 2 bases from J, the gap between germline ends came to 18 bases. The CDR3 runs to 14 residues. CDR1 and CDR2 from the germline V gene are SQVTM and ANQGSEA. PCR was performed a second time for about 7 to 12 cycles using a sample-barcoded 5' primer and a J-beta primer mix. A template-switch adaptor that had 12 random nucleotides put a tag on each cDNA molecule. TCRdb passed the 5' RACE reads through MiXCR, listing each CDR3 protein once. The sample carries more than 900,000 distinct CDR3 sequences, almost 25% recorded once. This clonotype was recorded a few times. The antigen is not known. Healthy Caucasians from Russia aged about 6 to 95 served as donors. Findings of the study overall: Diversity figures based on one million T cells were deemed too low.

The sample was also linked to a second study, of T cells of mothers and their children. This second study notes: Donation came from three healthy Caucasian mothers together with their six children.

The receptor was isolated from a girl aged 2 to 10 in good health. The material sequenced was blood. The gene calls are TRBV29-1 and TRBJ2-7, with D possibly being TRBD1 or TRBD2 (8 bases each). The CDR3 DNA sequence: TGCAGCGCCCGGGGGGGACAGGATCCCTACGAGCAGTACTTC. It codes for CSARGGQDPYEQYF.